This T cell receptor beta chain was sequenced in a study of CD8+ T cells in alopecia areata. Study details: At a dose of 5 to 10 mg twice daily, oral tofacitinib was given to treated patients.

V lost 5 bases to trimming and J lost 2 bases, with 10 bases between them. From germline, CDR1 is SQVTM and CDR2 ANQGSEA. This CDR3 comprises 12 residues. From alopecia areata patients, lesional scalp punch biopsies and peripheral blood were collected. cDNA prepared by RNA extraction and subsequent reverse transcription served as the template for sequencing. Method: immunoSEQ multiplex PCR; TCRdb's copy keeps in-frame clones and lacks some. This sample has more than 110,000 clones, with 58% found just once. The sequenced sample was CD4+ T cells sorted from blood, obtained at week 0. The chain joins TRBV29-1 to TRBJ2-7; D uncertain. The receptor was derived from a human donor with alopecia areata. The CDR3 DNA reads as TGCAGCGTTACCCAGCATACCTACGAGCAGTACTTC. As protein: CSVTQHTYEQYF.